These 4 T cell receptor beta chains came from one sample sequenced in a study of cytomegalovirus exposure and HLA in healthy donors. The PCR had 60 Vbeta and 13 Jbeta primers. Repertoires were generated with immunoSEQ multiplex PCR, while TCRdb's copy carries only in-frame clones and drops some. The table lists a few hundred thousand clones, 81% of them singletons. Specimen: PBMCs. These receptors came from a woman in her sixties in good health and CMV-seropositive.

The chain has TRBV5-1 and TRBJ2-3, with 9 bases that match TRBD1. The CDR3 has 16 residues. Germline values: CDR1 SGHRS, CDR2 YFSETQ. After removal of 3 bases from V and 0 bases from J, the junction contained 5 bases not matched to a gene. CDR3 coding DNA: TGCGCCAGCAGCTGGGCGGACAGGGGTAGCACAGATACGCAGTATTTT. Translating it yields CASSWADRGSTDTQYF.

The genes are TRBV14 and TRBJ2-7, with 14 nucleotides matching TRBD2. The J segment lost 3 bases and the V segment lost 1 base, leaving 5 bases of the junction unmatched. There are 17 residues in the CDR3. The germline V gene encodes CDR1 SGHDN and CDR2 FVKESK. DNA for the CDR3: TGTGCCAGCAGCCAAGGGACTAGCGGGAGGTCTAACTACGAGCAGTACTTC. It yields the protein CASSQGTSGRSNYEQYF.

The V call is TRBV6-6, the J call TRBJ2-7, with 14 nucleotides matching TRBD2. CDR1 and CDR2 (germline): MNHNY, SVGAGI (reference sequence). V lost 5 bases, J lost 7 bases, and 7 bases stayed unmatched. The CDR3 extends over 15 amino acids. As DNA, the CDR3 is TGTGCCAGCAGTACAGGGACTAGCGGGAGTCGGGAGCAGTACTTC. Translating gives CASSTGTSGSREQYF.

The chain uses TRBV5-1 and TRBJ1-1, with D possibly being TRBD1 (6 bases). The CDR3 is made up of 14 amino acids. Trimming stripped 3 bases from V and 7 bases from J, with 16 bases between. Germline CDR1 and CDR2: SGHRS and YFSETQ. The CDR3 DNA reads as TGCGCCAGCAGCTGGGACATCTCTGGGGGTGAAGCTTTCTTT. Amino acid sequence: CASSWDISGGEAFF. Supplemented by reference TRBV5-1 and TRBJ1-1, the full variable domain reads KAGVTQTPRYLIKTRGQQVTLSCSPISGHRSVSWYQQTPGQGLQFLFEYFSETQRNKGNFPGRFSGRQFSNSRSEMNVSTLELGDSALYLCASSWDISGGEAFFGQGTRLTVV.